This T cell receptor (beta chain) was captured in a study of blood T cell repertoires in COVID-19. Across the study: Samples taken during acute and convalescent COVID-19 were collected in the United States, Italy and Spain.

The V and J ends lost 1 base and 4 bases respectively, with 8 bases between them. CDR3 length: 14 amino acids. CDR1 LGHNT and CDR2 FRNRAP come from the germline V gene. In the source study's methods: Cell counts per sample came from amplifying reference gene primers. Produced via immunoSEQ multiplex PCR; TCRdb's table is partial and in-frame only. V and J calls plus clone size are reproduced from that table; the DNA served to infer D and trimming. Of 250,000 to 300,000 clones listed, roughly 89% are singletons. The TCR sequence derives from a man between 40 and 49 years old with acute or convalescent COVID-19. Sequencing input: peripheral blood. The rearrangement links TRBV12-5 to TRBJ1-3; the D is unclear. The CDR3 DNA follows: TGTGCTAGTGGTTTGGCGGGCGGGGGAAACACCATATATTTT. Translated: CASGLAGGGNTIYF.